These T cell receptor beta chains were read from a single sample in a study of post-analysis software for immune sequencing data. Each CDR3 protein gets one entry after TCRdb re-called the PCR reads with MiXCR. The data contain roughly 200,000 distinct CDR3 sequences, 29% of them seen just once; the ten biggest clones take up nearly 3.5%. The sequenced sample was blood. The receptors come from a girl under 18 with multiple sclerosis. Both conserved end residues are part of each CDR3. Fields, in order: D gene, clone size, J gene, V gene, CDR3 DNA, CDR3 protein. A D gene is named only where the DNA matches it firmly. Some rows have no size entry. The others give once, few or many, or a class for an expanded clone.

>TRBD1|NA|TRBJ1-1|TRBV29-1
TGCAGCGTGGCGGACAGGGGTATCACTGAAGCTTTCTTT
CSVADRGITEAFF
>TRBD1|NA|TRBJ2-7|TRBV5-1
TGCGCCAGCAGCTACTCCGGGACAGGGGAGAACGAGCAGTACTTC
CASSYSGTGENEQYF
>TRBD1|NA|TRBJ2-5|TRBV7-2
TGTGCCAGCAGCTTAATCGCCGGGACAGGAGCAGAGACCCAGTACTTC
CASSLIAGTGAETQYF
>NA|many|TRBJ1-2|TRBV20-1
TGCAGTGCTAGAGATAACACCCCATACGCCCCCATTTATGGCTACACCTTC
CSARDNTPYAPIYGYTF
>TRBD2|NA|TRBJ2-3|TRBV5-1
TGCGCCAGCAGCCTGACTAGCGGGGGAAGCACAGATACGCAGTATTTT
CASSLTSGGSTDTQYF
>TRBD1|NA|TRBJ2-1|TRBV5-5
TGTGCCAGCAGCTTTAAGGGTTCGGACAGGCCCTACAATGAGCAGTTCTTC
CASSFKGSDRPYNEQFF
>NA|few|TRBJ1-6|TRBV10-2
TGCGCCAGCACCGAGGGGGGGCTGGTTAATTCACCCCTCCACTTT
CASTEGGLVNSPLHF
>NA|many|TRBJ2-3|TRBV20-1
TGCAGCCTCACCCCAGATACGCAGTATTTT
CSLTPDTQYF
>NA|few|TRBJ1-1|TRBV5-1
TGCGCCAGCAGCTTGTCCCGGCGACTCATGAACACTGAAGCTTTCTTT
CASSLSRRLMNTEAFF
>TRBD1|many|TRBJ2-7|TRBV29-1
TGCAGCGTTGAAGTGAGACAGGGATACGAGCAGTACTTC
CSVEVRQGYEQYF
>NA|many|TRBJ2-5|TRBV21-1
TGTGCCAGCAGCAAAGAAGATAACAACGGGAGGGCAGAGACCCAGTACTTC
CASSKEDNNGRAETQYF
>TRBD1|NA|TRBJ1-1|TRBV5-1
TGCGCCAGCAGCGCTCTAGGGACAGGTATGAACACTGAAGCTTTCTTT
CASSALGTGMNTEAFF
>NA|many|TRBJ2-1|TRBV12-3/TRBV12-4
TGTGCCAGCAGTCCCAAGACTAGAGGGGAGAATGAGCAGTTCTTC
CASSPKTRGENEQFF
>NA|NA|TRBJ2-5|TRBV12-3/TRBV12-4
TGTGCCAGCAGCCATACTACTCAAGAGACCCAGTACTTC
CASSHTTQETQYF
>NA|many|TRBJ1-1|TRBV7-3
TGTGCCAGCAGCTTACGCAGGGTCACTGAAGCTTTCTTT
CASSLRRVTEAFF
>TRBD2|few|TRBJ2-1|TRBV5-1
TGCGCCAGCAGCCCTGGAGTCCTAGCGGGAGATAGAAACCCCTACAATGAGCAGTTCTTC
CASSPGVLAGDRNPYNEQFF
>TRBD2|many|TRBJ2-7|TRBV20-1
TGCAGTGCTAGTAAGCGGGGGGGTAGCGAGCAGTACTTC
CSASKRGGSEQYF
>NA|few|TRBJ2-5|TRBV12-3/TRBV12-4
TGTGCCAGCAGTCCGACTGTAGCGTTACAAGAGACCCAGTACTTC
CASSPTVALQETQYF
>NA|NA|TRBJ1-3|TRBV4-1
TGCGCCAGCAGCCGGAGCCGCGGGCCTCAAGGAAACACCATATATTTT
CASSRSRGPQGNTIYF
>NA|many|TRBJ1-2|TRBV20-1
TGCAGTGCTACCGTCCCGGGCCTGCTTGATGGCTACACCTTC
CSATVPGLLDGYTF
>NA|NA|TRBJ1-4|TRBV15
TGTGCCACCAGCAGAGATTTCAGTTATAATGAAAAACTGTTTTTT
CATSRDFSYNEKLFF
>NA|many|TRBJ2-7|TRBV29-1
TGCAGCGCCACGGAACAGGTAGCGGCAGCCTACGAGCAGTACTTC
CSATEQVAAAYEQYF